This TCR beta chain was sequenced for a study of T cell responses to AZD1222 COVID-19 vaccine. Findings of the study overall: The study sampled repertoires only after the peak T cell response. At study baseline, merely six AZD1222 recipients were seropositive. Researchers report vaccine-associated CD4 TCRs spanning spike, with dominance at 160-218 and 743-854.

The CDR3 spans 13 residues. This table comes from immunoSEQ multiplex PCR, and its TCRdb copy is limited to in-frame clones, with some not included. The sample carries approximately 98,000 clones, just over 85% recorded once. Remarks on this clone: Its antigen is unknown.

The chain couples TRBV21-1 to TRBJ1-1; the table's D call, TRBD1, has no DNA check behind it. TRBV21-1 is annotated as a pseudogene. The sample was peripheral blood, taken on day 0 of AZD1222 vaccination. The origin of this receptor is an adult in good health. CDR3 region: CATHRTENTEAFF. As DNA, the CDR3 is TGTGCCACTCACCGGACAGAGAACACTGAAGCTTTCTTT.